A selection of T cell receptor beta chains follows, all from one sample in a study of cytomegalovirus exposure and HLA in healthy donors. Some clones are missing from TCRdb's copy, which holds only in-frame ones; the method was immunoSEQ multiplex PCR. Of 100,000 to 120,000 clones listed, roughly 86% are singletons. Sequencing was carried out using PBMCs. All receptors derive from a man between 35 and 55 years old in good health and CMV-seronegative. CDR3s include the opening cysteine and the closing phenylalanine or tryptophan. A D gene is named only where the DNA matches it firmly. Clone size appears in some rows only: once, few, many, or a class for an expanded clone.

V	D	size	J	DNA	CDR3
TRBV5-1	NA	NA	TRBJ1-4	TGCGCCAGCAGCTTGGGAGGGTTAGGACAGCAACTGTTTTTT	CASSLGGLGQQLFF
TRBV27	TRBD1	NA	TRBJ1-5	TGTGCCAGCGGGACAGCGAATCAGCCCCAGCATTTT	CASGTANQPQHF
TRBV7-2	NA	NA	TRBJ2-6	TGTGCCAGCAGCTCAAGGGGATACCCTGGGGCCAACGTCCTGACTTTC	CASSSRGYPGANVLTF
TRBV10-3	NA	NA	TRBJ2-7	TGTGCCATCAGTGAGTCTGTGCGTTCCTACGAGCAGTACTTC	CAISESVRSYEQYF
TRBV14	NA	NA	TRBJ1-3	TGTGCCAGCAGCCAAGAAAGGAGCTCTGGAAACACCATATATTTT	CASSQERSSGNTIYF
TRBV19	TRBD1	NA	TRBJ1-6	TGTGCCAGTAGTCAAAACAGGGGGCAAAATTCACCCCTCCACTTT	CASSQNRGQNSPLHF
TRBV5-4	TRBD1	NA	TRBJ1-2	TGTGCCAGCAGCTCCTGGACAGGCTATGGCTACACCTTC	CASSSWTGYGYTF
TRBV29-1	NA	NA	TRBJ2-1	TGCAGCGTTGAATATAATGAGCAGTTCTTC	CSVEYNEQFF
TRBV7-3	NA	NA	TRBJ2-1	TGTGCCAGCAGCTTGGGGGGCTCCTACAATGAGCAGTTCTTC	CASSLGGSYNEQFF
TRBV7-3	TRBD2	NA	TRBJ2-7	TGTGCCAGCAGCTTAGGGGGGGGAGAGGACGAGCAGTACTTC	CASSLGGGEDEQYF
TRBV6-6	TRBD1	NA	TRBJ1-2	TGTGCCAGCAACCAACCCCTCGACAGGGCGGGCTATGGCTACACCTTC	CASNQPLDRAGYGYTF
TRBV18	NA	NA	TRBJ2-5	TGTGCCAGCTCGCAGGACAGCAACCAAGAGACCCAGTACTTC	CASSQDSNQETQYF
TRBV9	NA	NA	TRBJ1-6	TGTGCCAGCAGCGTGTCACCTTCCTTGAGCTCCTATAATTCACCCCTCCACTTT	CASSVSPSLSSYNSPLHF
TRBV5-1	TRBD1	NA	TRBJ1-4	TGCGCCAGCAGCTTACTTGGGACAGCAACTAATGAAAAACTGTTTTTT	CASSLLGTATNEKLFF
TRBV9	TRBD1	NA	TRBJ1-1	TGTGCCAGCAGCATCGGGACAGCCGCGAACACTGGAGCTTTCTTT	CASSIGTAANTGAFF
TRBV4-1	TRBD2	NA	TRBJ2-7	TGCGCCAGCAGCCAATTGACGGGAGGGAGGAACGAGCAGTACTTC	CASSQLTGGRNEQYF
TRBV15	TRBD1	NA	TRBJ2-6	TGTGCCACCAGCAGAGGGACAGGGTTCTCTGGGGCCAACGTCCTGACTTTC	CATSRGTGFSGANVLTF
TRBV11-2	TRBD1	NA	TRBJ2-5	TGTGCCAGCAGCTTAAAAACAGGGGTTGGGGACAAGACCCAGTACTTC	CASSLKTGVGDKTQYF
TRBV5-3	NA	NA	TRBJ2-3	TGTGCCAGTTACAGGGAGAGGGGTCTTACAGATACGCAGTATTTT	CASYRERGLTDTQYF
TRBV4-2	NA	NA	TRBJ1-2	TGTGCCAGCAGCCCACCAGGAAGGTCAAACTATGGCTACACCTTC	CASSPPGRSNYGYTF
TRBV7-8	TRBD2	NA	TRBJ2-2	TGTGCCAGCAGCTTAGATGGTCCAGCGGGGGGCACCGGGGAGCTGTTTTTT	CASSLDGPAGGTGELFF
TRBV19	NA	NA	TRBJ1-5	TGTGCCAGTAGAGACAGGAACAATCAGCCCCAGCATTTT	CASRDRNNQPQHF
TRBV28	NA	NA	TRBJ1-1	TGTGCCAGCACAGGGGTATCGACTGAAGCTTTCTTT	CASTGVSTEAFF
TRBV6-5	TRBD2	NA	TRBJ2-1	TGTGCCAGCAGCCCGCTGCTAGCGGGGTGGAATGAGCAGTTCTTC	CASSPLLAGWNEQFF
TRBV10-3	NA	NA	TRBJ2-1	TGTGCCATCAGTGACGACACCCCGTCGACAATCTTC	CAISDDTPSTIF
TRBV7-7	NA	NA	TRBJ2-5	TGTGCCAGCAGCTTAGGTCGCTCAGACCAAGAGACCCAGTACTTC	CASSLGRSDQETQYF
TRBV5-1	TRBD2	NA	TRBJ2-2	TGCGCCAGCAGCCCTGGACTAGTTAACACCGGGGAGCTGTTTTTT	CASSPGLVNTGELFF
TRBV7-2	TRBD1	few	TRBJ1-5	TGTGCCAGCAGCTTAACCGGACAGGGATATCAGCCCCAGCATTTT	CASSLTGQGYQPQHF
TRBV27	NA	NA	TRBJ1-1	TGTGCCAGCAGTTTATGGGGAGGTGAAGCTTTCTTT	CASSLWGGEAFF
TRBV7-9	TRBD2	NA	TRBJ2-1	TGTGCCAGCAGCCTTACCGGCGGGGGGGCCGTAAATGAGCAGTTCTTC	CASSLTGGGAVNEQFF
TRBV6-5	NA	once	TRBJ2-7	TGTGCCAGCAGTCGAGGGGGGGACGAGCAGTACTTC	CASSRGGDEQYF
TRBV5-1	NA	NA	TRBJ2-5	TGCGCCAGCAGCTTGGTGGGACTTGTGGAGACCCAGTACTTC	CASSLVGLVETQYF
TRBV4-1	NA	NA	TRBJ2-1	TGCGCCAGCAGCCATAGACGGGGGATTAAGGATGAGCAGTTCTTC	CASSHRRGIKDEQFF
TRBV10-3	NA	NA	TRBJ1-2	TGTGCCATCAGTGAGGATCGGGGGGCTGGTTATGGCTACACCTTC	CAISEDRGAGYGYTF
TRBV13	NA	NA	TRBJ2-7	TGTGCCAGCAGCTTTCGACAGGCTTCCCCCCTAGGGCAGTACTTC	CASSFRQASPLGQYF
TRBV19	NA	NA	TRBJ2-6	TGTGCCAGTAGTAAGGAGGGGGCGCTGGGGGCCAACGTCCTGACTTTC	CASSKEGALGANVLTF
TRBV2	TRBD1	NA	TRBJ1-5	TGTGCCAGCAGTGGGGGGACAGTCAATCAGCCCCAGCATTTT	CASSGGTVNQPQHF
TRBV19	NA	NA	TRBJ1-5	TGTGCCAGTCAAAAGTCGGAAGGAGGAATCGATGGCAATCAGCCCCAGCATTTT	CASQKSEGGIDGNQPQHF
TRBV5-1	TRBD1	once	TRBJ1-2	TGCGCCAGCAGCTTAGGACAGGGAGGCTATGGCTACACCTTC	CASSLGQGGYGYTF
TRBV6-5	TRBD2	NA	TRBJ2-3	TGTGCCAGCAGTAAACTAGCGGCTATCACAGATACGCAGTATTTT	CASSKLAAITDTQYF
TRBV10-3	TRBD1	NA	TRBJ1-1	TGTGCCATCACCCGACAGGGGAACACTGAAGCTTTCTTT	CAITRQGNTEAFF
TRBV10-3	NA	NA	TRBJ2-3	TGTGCCATCAGTGAATCAGGGGATACGCAGTATTTT	CAISESGDTQYF
TRBV30	NA	NA	TRBJ1-6	TGTGCCTGGAGTTCGGCGGGGAGCTTTTTCTTTTCACCCCTCCACTTT	CAWSSAGSFFFSPLHF
TRBV27	TRBD1	once	TRBJ2-7	TGTGCCAGCAGACCAGGGACAGAGTTCTACGAGCAGTACTTC	CASRPGTEFYEQYF
TRBV28	TRBD1	NA	TRBJ1-5	TGTGCCAGCAGTCCCCAGCAGGGGGTGATCCCCCAGCATTTT	CASSPQQGVIPQHF
TRBV15	NA	NA	TRBJ2-5	TGTGCCACCAGCAGAGATCTTAATCAAGAGACCCAGTACTTC	CATSRDLNQETQYF
TRBV19	TRBD1	NA	TRBJ2-5	TGTGCCAGTAGTACGACAGGGCAGCAGGAGACCCAGTACTTC	CASSTTGQQETQYF
TRBV5-4	TRBD1	NA	TRBJ2-2	TGTGCCAGCAGCTTCCCGGGACAGGGGGCCGGGGAGCTGTTTTTT	CASSFPGQGAGELFF
TRBV18	NA	NA	TRBJ1-1	TGTGCCAGCTCACCCGGCAGGCAGTTGGACACTGAAGCTTTCTTT	CASSPGRQLDTEAFF